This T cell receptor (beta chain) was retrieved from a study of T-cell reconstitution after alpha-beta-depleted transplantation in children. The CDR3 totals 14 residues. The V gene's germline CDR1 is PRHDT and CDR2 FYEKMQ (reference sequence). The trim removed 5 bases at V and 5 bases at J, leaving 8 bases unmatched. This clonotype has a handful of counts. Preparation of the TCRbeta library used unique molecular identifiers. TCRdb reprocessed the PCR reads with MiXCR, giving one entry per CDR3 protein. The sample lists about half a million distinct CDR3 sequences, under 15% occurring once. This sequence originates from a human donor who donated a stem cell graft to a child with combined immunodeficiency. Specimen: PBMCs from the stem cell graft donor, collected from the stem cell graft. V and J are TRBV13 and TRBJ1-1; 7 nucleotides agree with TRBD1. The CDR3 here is CASSENRGRTEAFF. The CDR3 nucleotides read TGTGCCAGCAGCGAAAACAGGGGCAGGACTGAAGCTTTCTTT.